The 5 T cell receptor beta chains reported below all come from one sample, sequenced in a study of blood T cell repertoires in COVID-19. TCRdb's table, derived via immunoSEQ multiplex PCR, lists solely in-frame clones and lacks some. The sample records some 200,000 clones, roughly 86% being singletons. The sequencing input was peripheral blood. Receptors originate from a man aged 65 to 85 with acute or convalescent COVID-19.

The chain joins TRBV11-2 to TRBJ2-1; a possible D gene is TRBD2 (6 bases). CDR1 and CDR2 from the germline V gene are SGHAT and FQNNGV. This CDR3 region has 14 residues. V was pared by 5 bases and J by 6 bases, with 14 bases between. The CDR3, as DNA: TGTGCCAGCAGCCCCCCGACTAGGGTCAATGAGCAGTTCTTC. Its translation is CASSPPTRVNEQFF.

The chain recombines TRBV12-5 with TRBJ2-5; perhaps TRBD2 as D (6 bases). This CDR3 spans 14 amino acids. Trimming shortened V by 3 bases and J by 3 bases, and 11 bases separated the two germline ends. Germline CDR1 and CDR2: LGHNT and FRNRAP. In nucleotides, the CDR3 is TGTGCTAGTGGTTTAGGTAGCGGTGAAGAGACCCAGTACTTC. Protein sequence: CASGLGSGEETQYF.

The J gene is TRBJ2-2, the V gene TRBV20-1; 9 bases match TRBD1. The CDR3 spans 14 residues. The ends lost 3 bases at V and 5 bases at J; junction bases unmatched: 4. The germline V gene has CDR1 DFQATT and CDR2 SNEGSKA (reference sequence). CDR3 DNA: TGCAGTGCTAGTGGGGGGACAGGGACCGGGGAGCTGTTTTTT. It yields the protein CSASGGTGTGELFF.

The chain joins TRBV28 to TRBJ1-2; D not resolved. This CDR3 comprises 15 residues. V gave up 1 base and J gave up 8 bases, with 17 bases separating them. The germline V gene has CDR1 MDHEN and CDR2 SYDVKM. Here the CDR3 DNA reads TGTGCCAGCAGTTTATTCGGGAACAGCCTCTCCGGCTACACCTTC. It yields the protein CASSLFGNSLSGYTF.

The rearrangement links TRBV5-1 to TRBJ2-3; tentatively, D is TRBD2 (5 bases). CDR3 length: 15 residues. Germline values: CDR1 SGHRS, CDR2 YFSETQ. The V gene lost 1 base and the J gene lost 0 bases, with 9 bases spanning the gap. CDR3 DNA sequence: TGCGCCAGCAGCTTGCAGAGCGGTAGCACAGATACGCAGTATTTT. Translating gives CASSLQSGSTDTQYF.